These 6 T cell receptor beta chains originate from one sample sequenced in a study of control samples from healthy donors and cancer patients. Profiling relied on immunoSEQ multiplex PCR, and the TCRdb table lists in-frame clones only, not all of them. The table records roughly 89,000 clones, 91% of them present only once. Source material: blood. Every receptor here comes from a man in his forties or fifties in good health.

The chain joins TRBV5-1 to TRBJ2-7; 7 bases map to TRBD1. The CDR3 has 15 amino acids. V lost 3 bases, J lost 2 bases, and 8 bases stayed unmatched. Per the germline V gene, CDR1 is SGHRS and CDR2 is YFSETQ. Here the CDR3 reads CASSYTPTGTYEQYF. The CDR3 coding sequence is TGCGCCAGCAGCTATACACCGACAGGGACCTACGAGCAGTACTTC.

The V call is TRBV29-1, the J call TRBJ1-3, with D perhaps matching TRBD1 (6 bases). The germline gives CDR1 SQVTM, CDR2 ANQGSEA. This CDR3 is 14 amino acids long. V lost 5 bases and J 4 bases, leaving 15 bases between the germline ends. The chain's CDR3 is CSVRSGATGNTIYF. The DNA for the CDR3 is TGCAGCGTTCGGTCAGGGGCGACAGGAAACACCATATATTTT.

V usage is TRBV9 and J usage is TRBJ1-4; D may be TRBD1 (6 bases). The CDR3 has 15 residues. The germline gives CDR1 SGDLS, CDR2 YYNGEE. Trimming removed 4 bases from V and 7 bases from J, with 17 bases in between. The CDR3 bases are TGTGCCAGCAGCTCCGGGACACTCTCGGGTGAAAAACTGTTTTTT. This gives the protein CASSSGTLSGEKLFF. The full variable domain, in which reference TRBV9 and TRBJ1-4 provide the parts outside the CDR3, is DSGVTQTPKHLITATGQRVTLRCSPRSGDLSVYWYQQSLDQGLQFLIQYYNGEERAKGNILERFSAQQFPDLHSELNLSSLELGDSALYFCASSSGTLSGEKLFFGSGTQLSVL.

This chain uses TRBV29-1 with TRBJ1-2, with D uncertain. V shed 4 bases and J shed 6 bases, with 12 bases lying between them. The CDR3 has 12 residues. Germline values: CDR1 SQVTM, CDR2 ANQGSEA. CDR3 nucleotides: TGCAGCGTTGGGCAGCCTCTCGATGGCTACACCTTC. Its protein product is CSVGQPLDGYTF.

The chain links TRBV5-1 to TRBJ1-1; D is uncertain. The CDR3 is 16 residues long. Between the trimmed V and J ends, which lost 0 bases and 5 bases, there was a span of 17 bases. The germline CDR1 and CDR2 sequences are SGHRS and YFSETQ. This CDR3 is CASSLGTLDPPTEAFF. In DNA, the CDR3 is TGCGCCAGCAGCTTGGGGACGTTGGACCCGCCGACTGAAGCTTTCTTT. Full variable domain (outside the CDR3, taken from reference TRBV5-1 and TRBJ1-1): KAGVTQTPRYLIKTRGQQVTLSCSPISGHRSVSWYQQTPGQGLQFLFEYFSETQRNKGNFPGRFSGRQFSNSRSEMNVSTLELGDSALYLCASSLGTLDPPTEAFFGQGTRLTVV.

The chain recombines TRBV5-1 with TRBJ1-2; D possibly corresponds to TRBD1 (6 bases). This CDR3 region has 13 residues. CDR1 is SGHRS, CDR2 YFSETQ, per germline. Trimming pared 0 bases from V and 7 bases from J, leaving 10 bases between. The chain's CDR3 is CASSLGQEVGYTF. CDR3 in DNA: TGCGCCAGCAGCTTGGGACAGGAGGTTGGCTACACCTTC.